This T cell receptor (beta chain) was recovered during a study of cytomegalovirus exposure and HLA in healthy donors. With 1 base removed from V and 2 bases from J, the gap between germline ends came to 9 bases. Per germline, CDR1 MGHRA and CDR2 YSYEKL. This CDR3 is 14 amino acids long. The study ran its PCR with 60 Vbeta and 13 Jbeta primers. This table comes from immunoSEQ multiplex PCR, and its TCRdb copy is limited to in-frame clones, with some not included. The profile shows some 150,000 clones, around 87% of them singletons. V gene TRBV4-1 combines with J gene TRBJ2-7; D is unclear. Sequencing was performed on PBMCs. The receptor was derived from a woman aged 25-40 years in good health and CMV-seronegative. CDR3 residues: CASSQAVGAYEQYF. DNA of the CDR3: TGCGCCAGCAGCCAAGCCGTGGGCGCCTACGAGCAGTACTTC.